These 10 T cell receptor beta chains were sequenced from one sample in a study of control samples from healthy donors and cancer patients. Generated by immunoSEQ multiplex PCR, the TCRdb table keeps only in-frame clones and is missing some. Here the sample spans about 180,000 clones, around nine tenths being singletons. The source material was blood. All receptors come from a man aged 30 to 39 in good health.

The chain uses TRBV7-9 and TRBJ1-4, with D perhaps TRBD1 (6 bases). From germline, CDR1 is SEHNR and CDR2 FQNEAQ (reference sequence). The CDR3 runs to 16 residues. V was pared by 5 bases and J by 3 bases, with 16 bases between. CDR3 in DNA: TGTGCCAGCAGCCTTTACAGGGTTTCGGCTAATGAAAAACTGTTTTTT. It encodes CASSLYRVSANEKLFF. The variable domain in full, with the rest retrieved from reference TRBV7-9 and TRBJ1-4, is DTGVSQNPRHKITKRGQNVTFRCDPISEHNRLYWYRQTLGQGPEFLTYFQNEAQLEKSRLLSDRFSAERPKGSFSTLEIQRTEQGDSAMYLCASSLYRVSANEKLFFGSGTQLSVL.

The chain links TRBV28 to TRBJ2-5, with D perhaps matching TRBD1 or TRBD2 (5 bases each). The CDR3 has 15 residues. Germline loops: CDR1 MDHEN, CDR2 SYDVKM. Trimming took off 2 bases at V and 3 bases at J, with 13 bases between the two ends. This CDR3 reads CASSLTVLGEETQYF. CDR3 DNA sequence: TGTGCCAGCAGTTTAACAGTCTTGGGGGAAGAGACCCAGTACTTC.

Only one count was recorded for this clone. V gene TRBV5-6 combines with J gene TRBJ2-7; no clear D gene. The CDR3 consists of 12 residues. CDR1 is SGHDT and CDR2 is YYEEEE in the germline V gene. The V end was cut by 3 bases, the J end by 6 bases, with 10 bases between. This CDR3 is CASSYSVGEQYF. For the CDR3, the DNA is TGTGCCAGCAGCTATTCCGTGGGCGAGCAGTACTTC. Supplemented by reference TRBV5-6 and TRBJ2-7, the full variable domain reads DAGVTQSPTHLIKTRGQQVTLRCSPKSGHDTVSWYQQALGQGPQFIFQYYEEEERQRGNFPDRFSGHQFPNYSSELNVNALLLGDSALYLCASSYSVGEQYFGPGTRLTVT.

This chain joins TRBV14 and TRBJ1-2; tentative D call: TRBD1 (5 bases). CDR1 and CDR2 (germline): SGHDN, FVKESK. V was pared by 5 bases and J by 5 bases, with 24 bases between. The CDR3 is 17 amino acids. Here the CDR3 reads CASSAWDAHGLGYGYTF. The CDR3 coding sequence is TGTGCCAGCAGCGCTTGGGACGCCCACGGCCTAGGTTATGGCTACACCTTC.

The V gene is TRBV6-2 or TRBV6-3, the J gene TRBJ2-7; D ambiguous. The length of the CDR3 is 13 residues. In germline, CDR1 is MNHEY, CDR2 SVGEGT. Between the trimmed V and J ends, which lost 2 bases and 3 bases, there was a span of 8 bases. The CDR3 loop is CASSYKEYYEQYF. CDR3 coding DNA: TGTGCCAGCAGTTACAAGGAATACTACGAGCAGTACTTC.

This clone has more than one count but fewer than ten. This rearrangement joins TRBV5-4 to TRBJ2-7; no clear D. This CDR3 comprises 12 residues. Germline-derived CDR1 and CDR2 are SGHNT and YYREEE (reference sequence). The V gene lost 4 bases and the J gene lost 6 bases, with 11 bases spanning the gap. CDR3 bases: TGTGCCAGCAGCAGCTCTAGTACCGAGCAGTACTTC. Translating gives CASSSSSTEQYF.

For the CDR3, the DNA is TGTGCCAGCAGCTTAGACAGCTCCTACAATGAGCAGTTCTTC. This gives the protein CASSLDSSYNEQFF. The chain recombines TRBV7-2 with TRBJ2-1, with D hard to call. This CDR3 has 14 residues. Between the trimmed V and J ends, which lost 1 base and 0 bases, there was a span of 4 bases. Germline CDR1 reads SGHTA; CDR2 reads FQGNSA.

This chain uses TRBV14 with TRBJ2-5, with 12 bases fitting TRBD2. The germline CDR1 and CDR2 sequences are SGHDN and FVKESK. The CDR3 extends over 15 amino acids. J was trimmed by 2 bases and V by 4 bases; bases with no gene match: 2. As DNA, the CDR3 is TGTGCCAGCAGCCGCGGGACTAGCGGGCAAGAGACCCAGTACTTC. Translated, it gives CASSRGTSGQETQYF.

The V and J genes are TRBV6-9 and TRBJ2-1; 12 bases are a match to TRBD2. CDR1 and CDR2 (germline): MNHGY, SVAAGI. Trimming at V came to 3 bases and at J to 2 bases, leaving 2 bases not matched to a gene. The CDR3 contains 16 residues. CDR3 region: CASSYGLAGPYNEQFF. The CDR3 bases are TGTGCCAGCAGTTACGGACTAGCGGGGCCCTACAATGAGCAGTTCTTC.

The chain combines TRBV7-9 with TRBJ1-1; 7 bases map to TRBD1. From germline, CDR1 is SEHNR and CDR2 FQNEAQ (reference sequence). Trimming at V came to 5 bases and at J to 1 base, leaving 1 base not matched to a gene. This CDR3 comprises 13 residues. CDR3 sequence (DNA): TGTGCCAGCAGCCGACAGGGGAACACTGAAGCTTTCTTT. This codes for CASSRQGNTEAFF.